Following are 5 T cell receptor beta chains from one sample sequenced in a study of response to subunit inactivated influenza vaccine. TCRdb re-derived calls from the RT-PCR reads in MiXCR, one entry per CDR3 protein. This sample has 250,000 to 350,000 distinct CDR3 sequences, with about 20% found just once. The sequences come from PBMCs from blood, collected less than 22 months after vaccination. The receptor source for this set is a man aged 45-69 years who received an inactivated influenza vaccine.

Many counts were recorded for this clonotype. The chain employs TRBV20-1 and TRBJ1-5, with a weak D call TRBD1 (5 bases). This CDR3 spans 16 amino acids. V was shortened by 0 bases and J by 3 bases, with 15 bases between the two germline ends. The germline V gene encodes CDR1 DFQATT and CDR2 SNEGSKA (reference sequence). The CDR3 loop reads CSARDRAPSHNQPQHF. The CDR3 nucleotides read TGCAGTGCTAGAGACAGGGCCCCAAGTCACAATCAGCCCCAGCATTTT.

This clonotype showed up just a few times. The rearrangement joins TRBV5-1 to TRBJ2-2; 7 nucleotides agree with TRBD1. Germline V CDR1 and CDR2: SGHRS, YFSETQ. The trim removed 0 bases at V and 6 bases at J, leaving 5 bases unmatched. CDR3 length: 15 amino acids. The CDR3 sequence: CASSLGQGAAGELFF. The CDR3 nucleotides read TGCGCCAGCAGCTTGGGACAGGGTGCCGCCGGGGAGCTGTTTTTT.

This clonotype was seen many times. The CDR3: CASSVGGTGGEFIHF. The CDR3 DNA follows: TGCGCCAGCAGCGTGGGCGGGACAGGGGGCGAATTTATCCACTTT. The J gene is TRBJ1-6, the V gene TRBV5-1; TRBD1 matches 12 bases. The CDR3 runs 15 residues. V shed 4 bases, J shed 17 bases, and the junction held 13 bases outside the gene matches. Germline V CDR1 and CDR2: SGHRS, YFSETQ.

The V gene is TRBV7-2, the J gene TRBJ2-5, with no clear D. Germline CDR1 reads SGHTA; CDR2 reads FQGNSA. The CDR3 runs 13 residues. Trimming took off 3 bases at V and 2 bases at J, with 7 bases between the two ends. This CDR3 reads CASSFTVQETQYF. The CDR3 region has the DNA TGTGCCAGCAGCTTTACGGTTCAAGAGACCCAGTACTTC.

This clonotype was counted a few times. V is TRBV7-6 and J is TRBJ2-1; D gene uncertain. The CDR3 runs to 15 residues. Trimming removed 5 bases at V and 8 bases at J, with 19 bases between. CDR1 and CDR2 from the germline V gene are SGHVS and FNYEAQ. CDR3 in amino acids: CASSREPRVEDEQFF. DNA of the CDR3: TGTGCCAGCAGCCGCGAGCCCCGGGTTGAGGATGAGCAGTTCTTC.